The T cell receptor beta chain described here comes from a study of identical twins. Study observations and caveats: Out-of-frame beta sequences exhibited a weaker degree of excess twin sharing. Instead of following the same donors, the conclusions were based on cross-sectional statistical analysis. Diverse VJ usage suggested most zero-insertion clonotypes were not invariant T cells.

This clonotype has just a few counts. Its antigen is currently unknown. The J segment lost 10 bases and the V segment lost 2 bases, leaving 6 bases of the junction unmatched. This CDR3 has 16 amino acids. CDR1 is MNHEY and CDR2 is SVGAGI in the germline V gene. A universal primer site was created by template switching, with the cDNA bearing unique molecular identifiers. TCRdb processed the 5' RACE reads anew with MiXCR; each CDR3 protein has one entry. The sample yields roughly 700,000 distinct CDR3 sequences, 8.6% seen once. These records were also assigned to another study, of yellow fever vaccine responses in identical twins.

V is TRBV6-5 and J is TRBJ2-1; 15 positions agree with TRBD2. This TCR derives from a woman aged 18-30 years in good health. What was sequenced was PBMCs. The CDR3 spells CASSYRTSGRAGEQFF. The CDR3 coding sequence is TGTGCCAGCAGTTACAGGACTAGCGGGAGGGCCGGGGAGCAGTTCTTC.